The 29 T cell receptor beta chains below were found in one sample sequenced in a study of blood T cell repertoires in COVID-19. Assay: immunoSEQ multiplex PCR; the TCRdb copy retains only in-frame clones and omits some. The profile covers some 160,000 clones, with 60% to 85% appearing a single time and 7% to 9% taken by the ten largest. Sequenced: peripheral blood. The receptors were sampled from a man aged 50-59 years with active or convalescent COVID-19.

The chain has TRBV7-9 and TRBJ1-1, with 9 bases lining up with TRBD1. Germline CDR1 is SEHNR and CDR2 is FQNEAQ (reference sequence). Trimming cost V 5 bases and J 10 bases; bases outside gene matches: 11. The CDR3 covers 14 residues. The CDR3 region is CASSQLNRGQGAFF. The CDR3 DNA sequence: TGTGCCAGCAGCCAGCTTAACAGGGGGCAGGGAGCTTTCTTT. Supplemented by reference TRBV7-9 and TRBJ1-1, the full variable domain reads DTGVSQNPRHKITKRGQNVTFRCDPISEHNRLYWYRQTLGQGPEFLTYFQNEAQLEKSRLLSDRFSAERPKGSFSTLEIQRTEQGDSAMYLCASSQLNRGQGAFFGQGTRLTVV.

This chain links TRBV28 with TRBJ2-1; tentative D call: TRBD2 (6 bases). The CDR3 extends over 17 amino acids. The V gene lost 2 bases and the J gene lost 0 bases, with 14 bases spanning the gap. The germline V gene has CDR1 MDHEN and CDR2 SYDVKM. The CDR3 region is CASSLGRASASYNEQFF. The DNA for the CDR3 is TGTGCCAGCAGTTTAGGAAGGGCTAGCGCCTCCTACAATGAGCAGTTCTTC.

This clone was recorded a few times. This CDR3 is CASRKKGDALRGYTF. CDR3 nucleotide sequence: TGTGCCAGCAGGAAGAAAGGTGACGCCCTGAGGGGCTACACCTTC. This chain connects TRBV27 to TRBJ1-2; D is unclear. This CDR3 is built from 15 residues. Between the trimmed V and J ends, which lost 6 bases and 8 bases, there was a span of 22 bases. Germline-derived CDR1 and CDR2 are MNHEY and SMNVEV (reference sequence).

This chain joins TRBV24-1 and TRBJ2-3; 9 bases match TRBD1. Germline values: CDR1 KGHDR, CDR2 SFDVKD. The CDR3 is 18 amino acids. Trimming removed 4 bases from V and 2 bases from J; junction bases left unmatched: 12. CDR3 sequence (DNA): TGTGCCACCAGTGAGCGGTACATTCGGACAGGGGACACAGATACGCAGTATTTT. Protein: CATSERYIRTGDTDTQYF.

V and J are TRBV7-6 and TRBJ2-2, with 8 nucleotides matching TRBD2. With 6 bases clipped from V and 5 bases from J, the junction kept 8 bases outside the gene matches. The length of the CDR3 is 15 residues. The germline CDR1 and CDR2 sequences are SGHVS and FNYEAQ. The DNA for the CDR3 is TGTGCCAGCAGACCGGTAGCGGGATCTACCGGGGAGCTGTTTTTT. The encoded protein is CASRPVAGSTGELFF.

This sequence joins TRBV5-6 and TRBJ2-7; maybe TRBD1 (5 bases). The CDR3 length is 13 residues. Germline V gene sequence: CDR1 SGHDT, CDR2 YYEEEE. The germline V and J ends were trimmed by 2 bases and 0 bases, with 6 bases remaining between them. CDR3 bases: TGTGCCAGCAGCTTCGACAGCTCCTACGAGCAGTACTTC. Translation gives CASSFDSSYEQYF.

The gene calls are TRBV6-1 and TRBJ2-1; 9 nucleotides match TRBD2. The germline gives CDR1 MNHNS, CDR2 SASEGT. The CDR3 is 15 residues long. V was clipped by 3 bases and J by 2 bases; unmatched bases: 2. CDR3 in DNA: TGTGCCAGCAGTGATGTAGCGGGAGCCTACAATGAGCAGTTCTTC. Protein: CASSDVAGAYNEQFF.

The chain employs TRBV25-1 and TRBJ2-3; 7 nucleotides line up with TRBD1. CDR1 and CDR2 from the germline V gene are MGHDK and SYGVNS. The J segment lost 2 bases and the V segment lost 2 bases, leaving 10 bases of the junction unmatched. CDR3 length equals 17 residues. The DNA for the CDR3 is TGTGCCAGCAGTGAAGAGGGCCGGACAGGCCTCACAGATACGCAGTATTTT. Translation gives CASSEEGRTGLTDTQYF.

This rearrangement joins TRBV30 to TRBJ2-7, with 10 bases aligning to TRBD2. The CDR3 length is 17 residues. Germline CDR1 GTSNPN, CDR2 SVGIG (reference sequence). V shed 4 bases, J shed 4 bases, and the junction held 16 bases outside the gene matches. The chain's CDR3 is CAWKNREWERGGYEQYF. The CDR3 DNA reads as TGTGCCTGGAAAAACAGGGAGTGGGAGCGGGGGGGATACGAGCAGTACTTC.

Concerning this clone itself: The sample holds other DNA sequences that translate to the same CDR3. The chain recombines TRBV7-3 with TRBJ2-7; 8 bases are a match to TRBD1. This CDR3 is built from 15 residues. The trim removed 2 bases at V and 2 bases at J, leaving 5 bases unmatched. Germline V gene lookup returns CDR1 SGHTA and CDR2 FQGTGA. CDR3 coding DNA: TGTGCCAGCAGCTTATCAGGGGGCAGACCCTACGAGCAGTACTTC. Translating it yields CASSLSGGRPYEQYF.

The chain recombines TRBV9 with TRBJ2-2, with TRBD2 matching over 10 bases. Trimming removed 4 bases from V and 4 bases from J; junction bases left unmatched: 4. The CDR3 totals 15 residues. Germline lookup yields CDR1 SGDLS and CDR2 YYNGEE. The CDR3 sequence: CASSPSGSGTGELFF. The CDR3 DNA is TGTGCCAGCAGCCCTAGCGGGAGCGGCACCGGGGAGCTGTTTTTT. The full variable domain, rest sourced from reference TRBV9 and TRBJ2-2, is DSGVTQTPKHLITATGQRVTLRCSPRSGDLSVYWYQQSLDQGLQFLIQYYNGEERAKGNILERFSAQQFPDLHSELNLSSLELGDSALYFCASSPSGSGTGELFFGEGSRLTVL.

V and J are TRBV12-5 and TRBJ2-6; D is perhaps TRBD1 (6 bases). Trimming shortened V by 8 bases and J by 9 bases, and 20 bases separated the two germline ends. Germline assignment: CDR1 LGHNT and CDR2 FRNRAP. The CDR3 is 15 residues long. The chain's CDR3 is CASKPRRGRGNVLTF. CDR3 DNA: TGTGCTAGTAAGCCGAGAAGGGGGAGAGGCAACGTCCTGACTTTC.

The genes are TRBV29-1 and TRBJ2-2; D is perhaps TRBD1 (6 bases). Germline V gene lookup returns CDR1 SQVTM and CDR2 ANQGSEA. The CDR3 length is 13 residues. The V end lost 5 bases, the J end lost 2 bases, and 9 bases lay between the germline ends. The CDR3 DNA follows: TGCAGCGTTCAACAGGGTAACACCGGGGAGCTGTTTTTT. Translated, it gives CSVQQGNTGELFF.

J is TRBJ1-1 and V is TRBV3-1 (or the pseudogene TRBV3-2); D call uncertain. Trimming took off 4 bases at V and 1 base at J, with 13 bases between the two ends. Germline V gene lookup returns CDR1 LGHDT and CDR2 YNNKEL (reference sequence). The CDR3 spans 15 residues. The CDR3 here is CASSLASTENTEAFF. The CDR3 DNA reads TGTGCCAGCAGCCTCGCCTCAACAGAGAACACTGAAGCTTTCTTT.

The chain is built from TRBV7-9 and TRBJ2-2; a possible D gene is TRBD2 (6 bases). The CDR3 length is 13 residues. Germline V lookup: CDR1 SEHNR, CDR2 FQNEAQ (reference sequence). The V end lost 9 bases, the J end lost 1 base, and 9 bases lay between the germline ends. CDR3: CASRGMNTGELFF. CDR3 nucleotide sequence: TGTGCCAGTCGCGGGATGAACACCGGGGAGCTGTTTTTT.

V is TRBV24-1 and J is TRBJ2-1; 13 positions agree with TRBD2. The CDR3 consists of 15 residues. Germline loops: CDR1 KGHDR, CDR2 SFDVKD. Trimming cost V 4 bases and J 7 bases; bases outside gene matches: 3. The CDR3 DNA is TGTGCCACCAGTGACCTACTAGCGGGAGGGAATGAGCAGTTCTTC. Translation: CATSDLLAGGNEQFF.

The V gene is TRBV3-1 (or the pseudogene TRBV3-2), the J gene TRBJ2-7, with 8 bases identical to TRBD2. The V segment lost 4 bases and the J segment 3 bases; nucleotides outside the gene matches: 2. This CDR3 is built from 13 residues. The germline CDR1 and CDR2 sequences are LGHDT and YNNKEL (reference sequence). The CDR3 loop is CASSRLAGYEQYF. CDR3 bases: TGTGCCAGCAGCCGGCTAGCGGGCTACGAGCAGTACTTC.

The chain combines TRBV5-4 with TRBJ2-1; 8 positions match TRBD2. The CDR3 contains 17 residues. The germline CDR1 and CDR2 sequences are SGHNT and YYREEE (reference sequence). V was clipped by 0 bases and J by 4 bases; unmatched bases: 9. The CDR3 reads CASSLEPGGRGYNEQFF. CDR3 coding DNA: TGTGCCAGCAGCTTGGAGCCGGGAGGGAGGGGATACAATGAGCAGTTCTTC.

This clone has a single count. V and J are TRBV9 and TRBJ1-2, with a tentative D call TRBD1 (5 bases). In germline, CDR1 is SGDLS, CDR2 YYNGEE. The CDR3 spans 16 residues. Trimming left V 3 bases short and J 3 bases short, with 18 bases between. CDR3 in amino acids: CASSAAAGEGHYGYTF. In nucleotides, the CDR3 is TGTGCCAGCAGCGCCGCGGCGGGGGAGGGTCACTATGGCTACACCTTC.

The CDR3 region is CATSYRAYEQYF. The CDR3, as DNA: TGTGCCACCTCGTACCGGGCCTACGAGCAGTACTTC. The chain employs TRBV2 and TRBJ2-7; no reliable D call. The CDR3 loop spans 12 amino acids. Germline V lookup: CDR1 SNHLY, CDR2 FYNNEI. V was trimmed by 10 bases and J by 2 bases, leaving 12 bases between them.

The chain combines TRBV2 with TRBJ2-3, with 8 positions matching TRBD1. This CDR3 has 16 residues. V lost 6 bases, J lost 4 bases, and 12 bases stayed unmatched. The germline V gene encodes CDR1 SNHLY and CDR2 FYNNEI. The CDR3 nucleotides are TGTGCCAGCAGCGCTCCAACAGGGGGTTTTCCAGATACGCAGTATTTT. Translated, it gives CASSAPTGGFPDTQYF.

This chain uses TRBV28 with TRBJ2-1; D might be TRBD2 (5 bases). The V gene's germline CDR1 is MDHEN and CDR2 SYDVKM. The length of the CDR3 is 14 residues. V lost 5 bases, J lost 4 bases, and 12 bases lay in between. DNA of the CDR3: TGTGCCAGCAGTGCGGCCCGCGGGTACAATGAGCAGTTCTTC. Its protein is CASSAARGYNEQFF.

This clone has a single count. The rearrangement links TRBV21-1 to TRBJ2-1; the table's D gene call, TRBD1, was not cross checked with the DNA. TRBV21-1 is an annotated pseudogene. The CDR3 runs to 18 residues. CDR3 amino acids: CASSSRGSVPGQGYEQFF. CDR3 sequence (DNA): TGTGCCAGCAGCTCCCGCGGTTCGGTCCCGGGACAGGGCTATGAGCAGTTCTTC.

This clone was observed once. The rearrangement uses TRBV30 and TRBJ1-1; unclear D gene. V lost 0 bases to trimming and J lost 0 bases, with 8 bases between them. Germline CDR1 reads GTSNPN; CDR2 reads SVGIG (reference sequence). The CDR3 covers 14 residues. The CDR3 protein is CAWSVTAMNTEAFF. CDR3 coding DNA: TGTGCCTGGAGTGTAACTGCGATGAACACTGAAGCTTTCTTT. Drawing the rest from reference TRBV30 and TRBJ1-1, the complete variable domain is SQTIHQWPATLVQPVGSPLSLECTVEGTSNPNLYWYRQAAGRGLQLLFYSVGIGQISSEVPQNLSASRPQDRQFILSSKKLLLSDSGFYLCAWSVTAMNTEAFFGQGTRLTVV.

V gene TRBV29-1 combines with J gene TRBJ1-5, with TRBD1 identical over 7 bases. The CDR3 runs to 11 residues. CDR1 and CDR2 (germline): SQVTM, ANQGSEA. After removal of 6 bases from V and 7 bases from J, the junction contained 3 bases not matched to a gene. For the CDR3, the DNA is TGCAGCGTCGGGACAGACCAGCCCCAGCATTTT. The encoded protein is CSVGTDQPQHF. Variable domain in full (rest from reference TRBV29-1 and TRBJ1-5): SAVISQKPSRDICQRGTSLTIQCQVDSQVTMMFWYRQQPGQSLTLIATANQGSEATYESGFVIDKFPISRPNLTFSTLTVSNMSPEDSSIYLCSVGTDQPQHFGDGTRLSIL.

The genes are TRBV3-1 (or the pseudogene TRBV3-2) and TRBJ1-1, with a tentative D call TRBD1 (6 bases). Trimming cost V 1 base and J 6 bases, with 9 bases left between them. The germline gives CDR1 LGHDT, CDR2 YNNKEL (reference sequence). This CDR3 region has 13 residues. This CDR3 is CASSQVTGSEAFF. The CDR3 DNA is TGTGCCAGCAGCCAAGTCACAGGGTCTGAAGCTTTCTTT.

As DNA, the CDR3 is TGTGCCAGCAGCTTGATTCAGCGTAACTACAACAATGAGCAGTTCTTC. Its translation is CASSLIQRNYNNEQFF. The gene calls are TRBV5-4 and TRBJ2-1; D is unclear. The CDR3 is 16 amino acids. CDR1 is SGHNT, CDR2 YYREEE, per germline (reference sequence). V lost 1 base and J lost 5, with 16 bases in between.

This clone was found once. The gene calls are TRBV12-5 and TRBJ2-7; perhaps TRBD1 as D (6 bases). The CDR3 sequence is 13 residues long. The germline V gene has CDR1 LGHNT and CDR2 FRNRAP. V shed 1 base and J shed 3 bases, with 7 bases lying between them. For the CDR3, the DNA is TGTGCTAGTGGTTTGGGCAGGGGCTACGAGCAGTACTTC. Translated, it gives CASGLGRGYEQYF.

V and J are TRBV7-9 and TRBJ2-7; 7 nucleotides agree with TRBD2. V lost 5 bases, J lost 3 bases, and 7 bases stayed unmatched. Per germline, CDR1 SEHNR and CDR2 FQNEAQ (reference sequence). There are 14 residues in the CDR3. The CDR3 nucleotides read TGTGCCAGCAGCCCCCGGGGGGAAAACTACGAGCAGTACTTC. It codes for CASSPRGENYEQYF.